The following is a T cell receptor beta chain sequence with its context. In the original processing: Amplification with reference gene primers provided the estimates of nucleated cell counts. The repertoire was sequenced with immunoSEQ multiplex PCR; TCRdb's copy has only in-frame clones and lacks some. V, J and clone size reflect that table, while D and trimming were determined from the DNA. Among approximately 240,000 clones listed, around four fifths were seen once. The CDR3 runs 15 residues. From germline, CDR1 is LNHDA and CDR2 SQIVND (reference sequence). The germline V and J ends were trimmed by 5 bases and 4 bases, with 16 bases remaining between them. The sample originates from a study of blood T cell repertoires in COVID-19. Across the study: T cells, B-cell-depleted T cells, or PBMCs provided the cDNA or gDNA that served as material.

The rearrangement joins TRBV19 to TRBJ2-3, with D unclear. This clonotype originated in a woman in her sixties or seventies with active or convalescent COVID-19. The sequenced sample was peripheral blood. The CDR3 is CASSLSPGYPDTQYF. The CDR3 coding sequence is TGTGCCAGTAGTCTAAGCCCCGGGTACCCAGATACGCAGTATTTT.